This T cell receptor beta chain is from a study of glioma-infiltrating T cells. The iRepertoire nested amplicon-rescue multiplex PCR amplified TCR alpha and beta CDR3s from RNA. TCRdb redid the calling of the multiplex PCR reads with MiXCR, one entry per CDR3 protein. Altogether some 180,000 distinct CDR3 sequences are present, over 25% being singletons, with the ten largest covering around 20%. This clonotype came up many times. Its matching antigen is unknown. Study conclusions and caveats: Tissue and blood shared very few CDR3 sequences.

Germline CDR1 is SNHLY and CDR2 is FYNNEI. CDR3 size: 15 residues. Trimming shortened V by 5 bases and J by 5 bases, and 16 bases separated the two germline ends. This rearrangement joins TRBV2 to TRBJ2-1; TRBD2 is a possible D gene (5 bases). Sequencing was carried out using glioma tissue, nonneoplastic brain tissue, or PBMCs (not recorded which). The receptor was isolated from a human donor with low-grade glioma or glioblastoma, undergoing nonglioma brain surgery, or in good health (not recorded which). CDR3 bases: TGTGCCAGCAGTTCCCCGGCGGTCGGGAACAATGAGCAGTTCTTC. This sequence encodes CASSSPAVGNNEQFF.